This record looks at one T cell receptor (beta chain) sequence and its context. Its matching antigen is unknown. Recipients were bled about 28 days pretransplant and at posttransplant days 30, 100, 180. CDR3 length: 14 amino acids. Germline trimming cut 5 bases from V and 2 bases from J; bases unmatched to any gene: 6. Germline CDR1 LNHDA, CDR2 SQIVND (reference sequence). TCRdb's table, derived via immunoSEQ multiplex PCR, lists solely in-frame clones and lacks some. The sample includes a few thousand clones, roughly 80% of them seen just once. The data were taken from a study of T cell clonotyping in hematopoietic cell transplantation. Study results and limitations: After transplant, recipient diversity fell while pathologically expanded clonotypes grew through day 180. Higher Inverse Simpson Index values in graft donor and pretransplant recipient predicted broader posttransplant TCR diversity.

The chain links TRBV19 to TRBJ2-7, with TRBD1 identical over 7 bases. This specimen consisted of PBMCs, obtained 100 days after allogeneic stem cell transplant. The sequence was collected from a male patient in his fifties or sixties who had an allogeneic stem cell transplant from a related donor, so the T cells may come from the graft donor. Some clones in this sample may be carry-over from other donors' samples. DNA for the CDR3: TGTGCCAGTAGTTACCGGGACAGTACCTACGAGCAGTACTTC. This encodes CASSYRDSTYEQYF.